One TCR beta chain is described in this entry. The junction departs from germline at one end; a sequencing error may be responsible. The sample is drawn from a study of T cell changes during pregnancy in multiple sclerosis. Libraries were prepared by immunoSEQ multiplex PCR; TCRdb keeps only in-frame clonotypes and omits some of them. This sample has nearly 110,000 clones, with just under 95% found just once. The receptor was derived from a female donor in good health, enrolled as a control in a pregnancy study. The sequencing used peripheral blood, collected in the third trimester of pregnancy.

The CDR3 reads CASSELKALAGKYF. CDR3 DNA sequence: TGTGCCAGCAGTGAATTAAAGGCATTGGCAGGGAAATATTTT. This chain joins TRBV6-1 and TRBJ1-4; D perhaps matches TRBD1 (5 bases). CDR1 is MNHNS, CDR2 SASEGT, per germline. This CDR3 is 14 amino acids long.